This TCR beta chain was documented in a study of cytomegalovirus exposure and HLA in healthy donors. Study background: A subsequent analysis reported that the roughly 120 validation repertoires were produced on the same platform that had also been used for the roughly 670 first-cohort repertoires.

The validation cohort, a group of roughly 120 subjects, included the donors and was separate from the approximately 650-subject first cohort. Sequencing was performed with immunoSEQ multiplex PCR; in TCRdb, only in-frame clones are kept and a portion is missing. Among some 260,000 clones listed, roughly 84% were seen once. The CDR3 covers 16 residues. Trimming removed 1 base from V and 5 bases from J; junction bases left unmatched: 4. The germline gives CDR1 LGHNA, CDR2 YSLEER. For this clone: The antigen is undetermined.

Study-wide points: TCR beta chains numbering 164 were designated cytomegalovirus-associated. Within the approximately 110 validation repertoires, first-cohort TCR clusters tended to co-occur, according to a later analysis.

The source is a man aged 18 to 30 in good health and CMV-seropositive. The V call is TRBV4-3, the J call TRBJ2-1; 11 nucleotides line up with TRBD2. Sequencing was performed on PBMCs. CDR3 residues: CASSQVPSGRNNEQFF. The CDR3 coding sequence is TGCGCCAGCAGCCAAGTCCCTAGCGGGAGGAACAATGAGCAGTTCTTC.